Below are 27 T cell receptor beta chains sequenced from a single sample in a study of T cell responses to AZD1222 COVID-19 vaccine. TCRdb's copy holds only in-frame clones and misses some; the assay was immunoSEQ multiplex PCR. In the table there are about 180,000 clones, approximately 95% of which are singletons. The sample here was peripheral blood, taken 28 days after the second dose of the MenACWY control vaccine. The receptor set was obtained from an adult who received the MenACWY meningococcal vaccine as a control.

The V and J genes are TRBV27 and TRBJ1-2; 10 bases agree with TRBD1. Germline V lookup: CDR1 MNHEY, CDR2 SMNVEV (reference sequence). Trimming cost V 6 bases and J 5 bases; bases outside gene matches: 6. The CDR3 sequence is 14 residues long. In DNA, the CDR3 is TGTGCCAGCAGCCGCGGGACAGGGGTTTATGGCTACACCTTC. It yields the protein CASSRGTGVYGYTF.

The chain joins TRBV7-9 to TRBJ1-1; 7 nucleotides match TRBD1. V lost 5 bases and J lost 3; bases outside the gene matches: 9. CDR3 size: 15 residues. Germline values: CDR1 SEHNR, CDR2 FQNEAQ (reference sequence). CDR3: CASSNRGTRDTEAFF. Written as DNA, the CDR3 is TGTGCCAGCAGCAACAGGGGAACGAGAGACACTGAAGCTTTCTTT. Drawing the rest from reference TRBV7-9 and TRBJ1-1, the complete variable domain is DTGVSQNPRHKITKRGQNVTFRCDPISEHNRLYWYRQTLGQGPEFLTYFQNEAQLEKSRLLSDRFSAERPKGSFSTLEIQRTEQGDSAMYLCASSNRGTRDTEAFFGQGTRLTVV.

This chain uses TRBV7-2 with TRBJ2-3; no firm D call. Trimming removed 5 bases from V and 0 bases from J, with 6 bases in between. The germline gives CDR1 SGHTA, CDR2 FQGNSA. This CDR3 contains 13 residues. CDR3 in DNA: TGTGCCAGCAGCGCGCCTAGCACAGATACGCAGTATTTT. This translates into CASSAPSTDTQYF.

This clone turned up a few times. V is TRBV3-1 (or the pseudogene TRBV3-2) and J is TRBJ2-7; 8 bases are a match to TRBD1. J gave up 2 bases and V 1 base, and 4 bases lay outside the gene matches. The germline V gene has CDR1 LGHDT and CDR2 YNNKEL (reference sequence). This CDR3 comprises 15 residues. In DNA form, the CDR3 reads TGTGCCAGCAGCCAAGCACCGGGACAGGCCTACGAGCAGTACTTC. This translates into CASSQAPGQAYEQYF.

This chain links TRBV5-1 with TRBJ1-1, with D possibly TRBD1 on 5 matching bases. CDR1 and CDR2 (germline): SGHRS, YFSETQ. The CDR3 has 13 residues. Trimming cost V 4 bases and J 7 bases, with 14 bases left between them. As DNA, the CDR3 is TGCGCCAGCAGCCTCGGAGGGACCTATGAAGCTTTCTTT. Translated: CASSLGGTYEAFF.

V gene TRBV5-1 combines with J gene TRBJ1-6, with TRBD1 identical over 7 bases. The J segment lost 5 bases and the V segment lost 3 bases, leaving 8 bases of the junction unmatched. CDR3 length: 16 residues. The germline V gene encodes CDR1 SGHRS and CDR2 YFSETQ. CDR3 residues: CASSWAGQVDNSPLHF. DNA of the CDR3: TGCGCCAGCAGCTGGGCAGGACAGGTAGATAATTCACCCCTCCACTTT.

This sequence joins TRBV3-1 (or the pseudogene TRBV3-2) and TRBJ2-7; D is tentatively TRBD1 or TRBD2 (6 bases each). The germline V gene encodes CDR1 LGHDT and CDR2 YNNKEL (reference sequence). There are 15 residues in the CDR3. V was pared by 5 bases and J by 5 bases, with 19 bases between. This CDR3 is CASSSLGGMSHEQYF. The CDR3 bases are TGTGCCAGCAGCTCCCTAGGGGGGATGTCCCACGAGCAGTACTTC.

To note about this clone: The limits of the CDR3 on the DNA are not certain, so only TCRdb's listed CDR3 is given. This chain uses TRBV3-1 (or the pseudogene TRBV3-2) with TRBJ2-2; TRBD2 is taken as the D call from the table, unchecked against the DNA. Germline V gives CDR1 LGHDT, CDR2 YNNKEL (reference sequence). The CDR3 numbers 16 amino acids, ends counted. CDR3 in amino acids: CASSAKSGFGAGELFF.

The chain joins TRBV27 to TRBJ2-7; D is uncertain. The CDR3 is 10 amino acids. Per the germline V gene, CDR1 is MNHEY and CDR2 is SMNVEV (reference sequence). V shed 10 bases and J shed 4 bases, with 8 bases lying between them. This CDR3 is CAIGVYEQYF. Here the CDR3 DNA reads TGTGCCATTGGAGTGTACGAGCAGTACTTC.

CDR3 bases: TGTGCCAGCAGTTCGCATCAGGCGCCCTATGGCTACACCTTC. Translated, it gives CASSSHQAPYGYTF. The rearrangement links TRBV28 to TRBJ1-2; D unresolved. Germline V gene data show CDR1 as MDHEN and CDR2 as SYDVKM. Trimming took off 4 bases at V and 4 bases at J, with 13 bases between the two ends. The CDR3 sequence is 14 residues long.

The V gene is TRBV2, the J gene TRBJ1-2; 7 bases are shared with TRBD1. With 3 bases clipped from V and 3 bases from J, the junction kept 7 bases outside the gene matches. The germline V gene has CDR1 SNHLY and CDR2 FYNNEI. The CDR3 is 15 residues long. The CDR3 spells CASSEVGTVDYGYTF. DNA of the CDR3: TGTGCCAGCAGTGAGGTTGGGACAGTGGACTATGGCTACACCTTC.

Note on this clone: This sample includes further DNA sequences coding for the same CDR3. V gene TRBV7-2 combines with J gene TRBJ2-7, with 13 bases identical to TRBD2. The CDR3 consists of 15 residues. V shed 5 bases and J 3 bases; nucleotides not matched to a gene: 4. CDR1 and CDR2 (germline): SGHTA, FQGNSA. CDR3 DNA: TGTGCCAGCAGCCCAAGGACTAGCGGGGGCTACGAGCAGTACTTC. This gives the protein CASSPRTSGGYEQYF. Variable domain in full (rest from reference TRBV7-2 and TRBJ2-7): GAGVSQSPSNKVTEKGKDVELRCDPISGHTALYWYRQSLGQGLEFLIYFQGNSAPDKSGLPSDRFSAERTGGSVSTLTIQRTQQEDSAVYLCASSPRTSGGYEQYFGPGTRLTVT.

V usage is TRBV6-2 or TRBV6-3 and J usage is TRBJ2-2, with D maybe TRBD2 (5 bases). Trimming shortened V by 5 bases and J by 4 bases, and 11 bases separated the two germline ends. This CDR3 has 14 residues. CDR1 and CDR2 from the germline V gene are MNHEY and SVGEGT. The CDR3 DNA reads as TGTGCCAGCAGTCCGGACTCTTCCACCGGGGAGCTGTTTTTT. This sequence encodes CASSPDSSTGELFF.

The V and J genes are TRBV6-5 and TRBJ1-2; D remains unclear. The ends were cut back, 6 bases at V and 3 bases at J, with 8 bases in the middle. Germline V lookup: CDR1 MNHEY, CDR2 SVGAGI. CDR3 size: 12 residues. The CDR3 spells CASRDDYYGYTF. CDR3 nucleotides: TGTGCCAGCAGGGACGACTACTATGGCTACACCTTC.

This rearrangement joins TRBV7-9 to TRBJ1-3; D call uncertain. V lost 0 bases, J lost 3 bases, and 9 bases lay in between. CDR3 length: 15 amino acids. The V gene's germline CDR1 is SEHNR and CDR2 FQNEAQ (reference sequence). The CDR3 DNA is TGTGCCAGCAGCTTAGCGTCGGCAGTTGGAAACACCATATATTTT. It specifies CASSLASAVGNTIYF.

The V call is TRBV3-1 (or the pseudogene TRBV3-2), the J call TRBJ1-6; D is ambiguous. Germline-derived CDR1 and CDR2 are LGHDT and YNNKEL (reference sequence). V was pared by 7 bases and J by 7 bases, with 8 bases between. The CDR3 runs 12 residues. CDR3 DNA: TGTGCCAGCACCGCAGGAAATTCACCCCTCCACTTT. Protein product: CASTAGNSPLHF.

The V gene is TRBV7-9, the J gene TRBJ2-7; TRBD1 matches at 10 bases. From germline, CDR1 is SEHNR and CDR2 FQNEAQ (reference sequence). Losses at the gene ends were 8 bases for V and 7 bases for J; bases not matched to a gene: 11. CDR3 length equals 14 residues. This chain's CDR3 is CASGRQGASGEQYF. CDR3 nucleotide sequence: TGTGCCAGCGGTCGACAGGGGGCCTCAGGGGAGCAGTACTTC.

This clone was seen just once. The chain links TRBV5-1 to TRBJ1-2; 9 nucleotides agree with TRBD1. CDR1 and CDR2 from the germline V gene are SGHRS and YFSETQ. V shed 0 bases and J 7 bases; nucleotides not matched to a gene: 7. This CDR3 comprises 15 residues. DNA for the CDR3: TGCGCCAGCAGCTTGGCCGAGGGACAGGGAGGTGGCTACACCTTC. It translates to CASSLAEGQGGGYTF. Full variable domain (remainder filled in from reference TRBV5-1 and TRBJ1-2): KAGVTQTPRYLIKTRGQQVTLSCSPISGHRSVSWYQQTPGQGLQFLFEYFSETQRNKGNFPGRFSGRQFSNSRSEMNVSTLELGDSALYLCASSLAEGQGGGYTFGSGTRLTVV.

The rearrangement joins TRBV19 to TRBJ1-3, with 7 bases matching TRBD1. V was clipped by 4 bases and J by 0 bases; unmatched bases: 3. CDR3 size: 15 residues. CDR1 is LNHDA, CDR2 SQIVND, per germline (reference sequence). This CDR3 is CASSTRDSSGNTIYF. The CDR3 coding sequence is TGTGCCAGTAGTACCCGGGACAGCTCTGGAAACACCATATATTTT.

V is TRBV27 and J is TRBJ2-7, with D perhaps matching TRBD2 (6 bases). The CDR3 totals 14 residues. V lost 7 bases and J lost 2, with 15 bases in between. Germline V gives CDR1 MNHEY, CDR2 SMNVEV (reference sequence). CDR3 sequence reads: CASNPGGEPYEQYF. DNA for the CDR3: TGTGCCAGCAACCCCGGCGGGGAGCCCTACGAGCAGTACTTC.

This chain uses TRBV7-9 with TRBJ1-6; D possibly corresponds to TRBD1 (6 bases). Trimming stripped 5 bases from V and 5 bases from J, with 13 bases between. Germline CDR1 and CDR2: SEHNR and FQNEAQ (reference sequence). The CDR3 is 15 residues long. The CDR3 DNA is TGTGCCAGCAGCACGGGGGCCGCTGATAATTCACCCCTCCACTTT. Translating it yields CASSTGAADNSPLHF.

The chain carries TRBV7-3 and TRBJ1-5; the match to TRBD1 covers 7 bases. The CDR3 loop spans 14 amino acids. Germline CDR1 is SGHTA and CDR2 is FQGTGA. Trimming cost V 4 bases and J 6 bases; bases outside gene matches: 6. The chain's CDR3 is CASSSPGGGQPQHF. As DNA, the CDR3 is TGTGCCAGCAGCTCACCAGGGGGAGGTCAGCCCCAGCATTTT. Combining the CDR3 with reference TRBV7-3 and TRBJ1-5 gives the whole variable domain GAGVSQTPSNKVTEKGKYVELRCDPISGHTALYWYRQSLGQGPEFLIYFQGTGAADDSGLPNDRFFAVRPEGSVSTLKIQRTERGDSAVYLCASSSPGGGQPQHFGDGTRLSIL.

The genes are TRBV10-3 and TRBJ2-3; 9 nucleotides line up with TRBD2. The CDR3 contains 16 residues. CDR1 is ENHRY, CDR2 SYGVKD, per germline. The V gene end was trimmed by 2 bases and the J gene end by 0 bases; junction bases not matched to a gene: 3. This CDR3 is CAISELAGLSTDTQYF. In DNA form, the CDR3 reads TGTGCCATCAGTGAGCTAGCGGGGCTTAGCACAGATACGCAGTATTTT.

This sequence joins TRBV7-2 and TRBJ1-1, with D perhaps TRBD1 (5 bases). This CDR3 has 13 amino acids. V gave up 4 bases and J gave up 4 bases, with 10 bases separating them. Per germline, CDR1 SGHTA and CDR2 FQGNSA. The CDR3 DNA reads as TGTGCCAGCAGCTCAGGGTTGAGCACTGAAGCTTTCTTT. As protein: CASSSGLSTEAFF.

This chain connects TRBV19 to TRBJ2-1; 14 bases are shared with TRBD2. V shed 10 bases, J shed 9 bases, and the junction held 5 bases outside the gene matches. The CDR3 runs to 13 residues. Germline CDR1 reads LNHDA; CDR2 reads SQIVND (reference sequence). CDR3 sequence: CATGLAGGSEQFF. The CDR3 DNA reads TGTGCCACTGGACTAGCGGGGGGAAGTGAGCAGTTCTTC. The variable domain in full, completed from reference TRBV19 and TRBJ2-1, reads DGGITQSPKYLFRKEGQNVTLSCEQNLNHDAMYWYRQDPGQGLRLIYYSQIVNDFQKGDIAEGYSVSREKKESFPLTVTSAQKNPTAFYLCATGLAGGSEQFFGPGTRLTVL.

This CDR3 is CASSQGANMNTEAFF. DNA for the CDR3: TGCGCCAGCAGCCAAGGGGCCAATATGAACACTGAAGCTTTCTTT. This chain connects TRBV4-3 to TRBJ1-1, with D unclear. Germline CDR1 and CDR2: LGHNA and YSLEER. V lost 1 base to trimming and J lost 0 bases, with 9 bases between them. This CDR3 is 15 amino acids long.

The chain joins TRBV30 to TRBJ1-4; a weak D match, TRBD1 (6 bases). This CDR3 is 15 amino acids long. Trimming left V 3 bases short and J 0 bases short, with 11 bases between. Germline V gene data show CDR1 as GTSNPN and CDR2 as SVGIG (reference sequence). The CDR3 spells CAWSLQGTTNEKLFF. CDR3 sequence (DNA): TGTGCCTGGAGCCTACAGGGTACAACTAATGAAAAACTGTTTTTT.